One and the same sample provided the 21 T cell receptor beta chains below, sequenced in a study of control samples from healthy donors and cancer patients (dated by TCRdb to 2020 to 2021). The library was produced with the immunoSEQ multiplex PCR assay. Not all clones reach the TCRdb copy of this immuneACCESS table, which keeps in-frame sequences only. Checked studies attribute under half of the gap to unresolved V genes and leave the rest unexplained. Across this sample there are 100,000 to 150,000 clones, with 80% to 95% seen only once. Approximately 6% of the sample comes from the top ten. The sample taken for sequencing was blood. The receptors were gathered from a man younger than 30 in good health.

This rearrangement joins TRBV27 to TRBJ2-7; tentative D call: TRBD1 (7 bases). Germline CDR1 MNHEY, CDR2 SMNVEV (reference sequence). V lost 6 bases to trimming and J lost 2 bases, with 17 bases between them. The CDR3 runs 15 residues. CDR3 DNA: TGTGCCAGCAGCCCCATCAGGGGGAGGACCTACGAGCAGTACTTC. Its translation is CASSPIRGRTYEQYF.

CDR3: CASSWTEDQETQYF. DNA of the CDR3: TGTGCCAGCAGTTGGACGGAGGACCAAGAGACCCAGTACTTC. The V and J genes are TRBV2 and TRBJ2-5; a possible D gene is TRBD2 (5 bases). The germline gives CDR1 SNHLY, CDR2 FYNNEI. This CDR3 has 14 residues. With 5 bases removed from V and 0 bases from J, the gap between germline ends came to 10 bases.

The V and J genes are TRBV6-5 and TRBJ2-1; the D is unclear. The CDR3 is 11 amino acids. Trimming took 5 bases from V and 8 from J, leaving 7 bases between them. Germline values: CDR1 MNHEY, CDR2 SVGAGI. CDR3 coding DNA: TGTGCCAGCAGTACGGTCCATGAGCAGTTCTTC. It yields the protein CASSTVHEQFF.

This clone was seen a single time. This chain connects TRBV28 to TRBJ2-1, with 10 positions matching TRBD1. Germline assignment: CDR1 MDHEN and CDR2 SYDVKM. CDR3 size: 15 residues. V dropped 5 bases and J dropped 8; count of bases not matched to a gene: 9. The CDR3 DNA sequence: TGTGCCAGCAGTCATAGGGGACAGGGGCGTCATGAGCAGTTCTTC. This sequence encodes CASSHRGQGRHEQFF.

This chain links TRBV10-3 with TRBJ1-1, with 8 nucleotides matching TRBD1. The CDR3 runs 16 residues. V dropped 6 bases and J dropped 4; count of bases not matched to a gene: 13. Germline V gene sequence: CDR1 ENHRY, CDR2 SYGVKD. For the CDR3, the DNA is TGTGCCATCAGGGACAGGGCGGGCGGGAAAAGCACTGAAGCTTTCTTT. This codes for CAIRDRAGGKSTEAFF.

The genes are TRBV6-4 and TRBJ2-3; TRBD2 agrees at 8 bases. CDR3 length: 14 residues. Germline CDR1 reads MRHNA; CDR2 reads SNTAGT. Trimming removed 5 bases from V and 2 bases from J; junction bases left unmatched: 3. CDR3 in amino acids: CASSHGGATDTQYF. The CDR3 bases are TGTGCCAGCAGTCACGGGGGGGCCACAGATACGCAGTATTTT.

The CDR3 DNA is TGTGCCAGTAGTGGGTTGATGAACACTGAAGCTTTCTTT. It specifies CASSGLMNTEAFF. This rearrangement joins TRBV19 to TRBJ1-1; D remains ambiguous. The CDR3 contains 13 residues. From germline, CDR1 is LNHDA and CDR2 SQIVND (reference sequence). The germline V and J ends were trimmed by 5 bases and 0 bases, with 7 bases remaining between them. Full variable domain (remainder filled in from reference TRBV19 and TRBJ1-1): DGGITQSPKYLFRKEGQNVTLSCEQNLNHDAMYWYRQDPGQGLRLIYYSQIVNDFQKGDIAEGYSVSREKKESFPLTVTSAQKNPTAFYLCASSGLMNTEAFFGQGTRLTVV.

The V and J genes are TRBV27 and TRBJ1-2; 9 bases agree with TRBD1. CDR1 and CDR2 (germline): MNHEY, SMNVEV (reference sequence). This CDR3 has 14 amino acids. The V and J ends lost 2 bases and 3 bases, in that order; junction bases with no gene match: 1. The DNA for the CDR3 is TGTGCCAGCAGTTTAAGGACAGGGGACTATGGCTACACCTTC. Protein sequence: CASSLRTGDYGYTF.

This chain joins TRBV6-5 and TRBJ1-5; D unclear. CDR1 is MNHEY and CDR2 is SVGAGI in the germline V gene. The CDR3 consists of 13 residues. V gave up 6 bases and J gave up 4 bases, with 10 bases separating them. The CDR3 region is CASSVVSNQPQHF. The CDR3 DNA follows: TGTGCCAGCAGCGTAGTCTCAAATCAGCCCCAGCATTTT.

This rearrangement joins TRBV28 to TRBJ1-4; D perhaps matches TRBD1 (6 bases). Deletions cut 8 bases from V and 14 bases from J, with 18 bases between. Germline lookup yields CDR1 MDHEN and CDR2 SYDVKM. The CDR3 length is 12 residues. CDR3 in amino acids: CASGGHSGFLFF. The CDR3 DNA sequence: TGTGCCAGCGGGGGACATTCAGGGTTTCTGTTTTTT.

The rearrangement uses TRBV2 and TRBJ1-1, with D tentatively TRBD1 (6 bases). V lost 5 bases and J 11 bases, leaving 21 bases between the germline ends. Germline CDR1 SNHLY, CDR2 FYNNEI. This CDR3 is built from 14 residues. The CDR3 is CASSYRGWQGGAFF. CDR3 coding DNA: TGTGCCAGCAGTTACCGGGGCTGGCAAGGGGGTGCTTTCTTT.

CDR3 DNA: TGTGCCAGCAGTGTCAGGGGGCAATCTCACGGCTACACCTTC. Protein product: CASSVRGQSHGYTF. The rearrangement links TRBV2 to TRBJ1-2; 8 positions match TRBD1. The CDR3 contains 14 residues. The V gene's germline CDR1 is SNHLY and CDR2 FYNNEI. J was trimmed by 8 bases and V by 4 bases; bases with no gene match: 9.

This clone was seen just once. The J gene is TRBJ1-2, the V gene TRBV7-9, with unresolved D. V was pared by 5 bases and J by 8 bases, with 9 bases between. Per the germline V gene, CDR1 is SEHNR and CDR2 is FQNEAQ (reference sequence). The CDR3 length is 11 residues. The CDR3 region is CASSEGRGYTF. CDR3 DNA sequence: TGTGCCAGCAGCGAAGGACGCGGCTACACCTTC.

The V and J genes are TRBV5-1 and TRBJ1-3, with 7 nucleotides matching TRBD1. V was pared by 3 bases and J by 0 bases, with 9 bases of the junction left unmatched. This CDR3 spans 17 amino acids. Germline V gene sequence: CDR1 SGHRS, CDR2 YFSETQ. The DNA for the CDR3 is TGCGCCAGCAGCTCATGGCCAAGGGGGCCCTCTGGAAACACCATATATTTT. Its translation is CASSSWPRGPSGNTIYF.

This clone has a single count. The V gene is TRBV7-9, the J gene TRBJ2-7, with 7 nucleotides matching TRBD2. The CDR3 consists of 16 residues. The germline CDR1 and CDR2 sequences are SEHNR and FQNEAQ (reference sequence). V shed 4 bases and J 2 bases; nucleotides not matched to a gene: 11. The CDR3 nucleotides are TGTGCCAGCAGCTACCCCCTGGGGGGGTCCCCCTACGAGCAGTACTTC. It encodes CASSYPLGGSPYEQYF.

The chain combines TRBV9 with TRBJ2-3; 8 bases fit TRBD2. V shed 0 bases, J shed 3 bases, and the junction held 6 bases outside the gene matches. The CDR3 contains 16 residues. Looked up from germline, CDR1 is SGDLS and CDR2 is YYNGEE. The DNA of the CDR3 is TGTGCCAGCAGCGTAGTAGGCGGGGGGCCAACAGATACGCAGTATTTT. It specifies CASSVVGGGPTDTQYF.

The chain joins TRBV9 to TRBJ2-3; the D gene is possibly TRBD2 (7 bases). Germline CDR1 SGDLS, CDR2 YYNGEE. The CDR3 has 16 residues. V was cut by 4 bases and J by 4 bases, with 19 bases left in between. CDR3: CASSPRGGGPSDTQYF. CDR3 DNA sequence: TGTGCCAGCAGCCCCCGTGGCGGGGGCCCTTCAGATACGCAGTATTTT. The variable domain in full, completed from reference TRBV9 and TRBJ2-3, reads DSGVTQTPKHLITATGQRVTLRCSPRSGDLSVYWYQQSLDQGLQFLIQYYNGEERAKGNILERFSAQQFPDLHSELNLSSLELGDSALYFCASSPRGGGPSDTQYFGPGTRLTVL.

The rearrangement joins TRBV4-1 to TRBJ2-1, with a weak D call TRBD1 (6 bases). This CDR3 has 16 residues. V lost 1 base and J lost 3, with 13 bases in between. The V gene's germline CDR1 is MGHRA and CDR2 YSYEKL. The CDR3 loop is CASSQASQGFYNEQFF. The CDR3 DNA is TGCGCCAGCAGCCAAGCCAGCCAGGGGTTCTACAATGAGCAGTTCTTC.

The DNA of the CDR3 is TGTGCCAGCGCCTGGGGTCAGCCAGGCACCGGGGAGCTGTTTTTT. Protein: CASAWGQPGTGELFF. The chain joins TRBV27 to TRBJ2-2; D call uncertain. V was trimmed by 8 bases and J by 4 bases, leaving 17 bases between them. Germline V gives CDR1 MNHEY, CDR2 SMNVEV (reference sequence). The CDR3 covers 15 residues.

The count of this clone is one. Other DNA sequences in this sample translate to the same CDR3. The chain links TRBV9 to TRBJ2-3; D perhaps matches TRBD1 (5 bases). Germline lookup yields CDR1 SGDLS and CDR2 YYNGEE. Trimming shortened V by 0 bases and J by 0 bases, and 8 bases separated the two germline ends. The CDR3 totals 15 residues. CDR3 protein: CASSVAGFSTDTQYF. Here the CDR3 DNA reads TGTGCCAGCAGCGTAGCAGGGTTTAGCACAGATACGCAGTATTTT.

V is TRBV11-3 and J is TRBJ2-1; either TRBD1 or TRBD2 may fit D (5 bases each). Germline loops: CDR1 SGHNT, CDR2 YENEEA. The CDR3 extends over 15 amino acids. Trimming removed 5 bases at V and 12 bases at J, with 23 bases between. CDR3 DNA: TGTGCCAGCAGCCCCACCGTCGGGGCCACCACTAGGCAGTTCTTC. Amino acids: CASSPTVGATTRQFF.